This T cell receptor (beta chain) was recorded in a study of metastatic and nonmetastatic thyroid tumors (dated by TCRdb to the early 2020s). With regard to the full study: Repertoires were compared across peripheral blood and tumor or nodule tissue samples from malignant and benign thyroid patients.

Summary of the overall study and its limitations: TCR beta diversity was reported as significantly higher in malignant tumors than in benign nodules, in both blood and tumor samples.

None of the patients had been given any treatment before thyroid surgery. Using T-cell receptor beta sequencing, the researchers looked back retrospectively at clinical samples from patients, gathered between about 2011 and 2019. Libraries were built with PCR. The sequencer was an Illumina HiSeq 4000. High-throughput sequencing was used to profile the TCR beta-chain CDR3 region of every patient. The authors processed their data as follows. The researchers built a classifier to tell apart papillary thyroid cancer patients with distant metastasis, based on CDR3 differences among clinicopathological groups. The Shannon index was used to assess repertoire diversity, and the Morisita-Horn index was used to assess tumor-blood repertoire similarity. In-frame beta chains were kept once TCRdb had trimmed the public reads at Q25 with fastp and called clones with MiXCR. Here the V and J calls rest on TCRdb's processing, not on the authors' analysis. This sample gives tens of thousands of clones in total; around 20% of them show up just once. The top ten clonotypes cover around 22% of the sample.

This clone has ten or more counts. Its antigen has not been determined. The junction departs from the called germline gene at one end, perhaps through a read error. Distinct nucleotide sequences in the sample also encode this CDR3. According to the germline V gene, CDR1 reads MNHEY and CDR2 reads SVGEGT. The CDR3 has 18 amino acids, counting the end cysteine and phenylalanine. The only DNA kept is the CDR3, 54 bases in frame from the first base. Sequencing was carried out using blood. The rearranged chain carries TRBV6-2 or TRBV6-3 and TRBJ2-3; 7 bases in between match TRBD2. This clonotype originated in a female donor with papillary thyroid cancer or a benign thyroid nodule (not recorded which). Some clones in this sample may be carry-over from other donors' samples. The bases read TGTGCCAGCAGTTACACCCTCGGAAAGCGGGGACCTACAGATACGCAGTACTTT. This codes for CASSYTLGKRGPTDTQYF.